Sequencing of this T cell receptor (beta chain) was carried out in a study of T cell responses to AZD1222 COVID-19 vaccine. Study outcomes and limitations: Among AZD1222 vaccinees, only 5 to 7 were seropositive at baseline. White British donors predominated, females outnumbered males, and clonal diversity was possibly underestimated. Elevations in Spike-specific TCR breadth and depth followed administration of two AZD1222 doses.

The method was immunoSEQ multiplex PCR; TCRdb's version includes in-frame clones alone and lacks a portion of them. The repertoire holds about 55,000 clones, with approximately 88% as singletons. On this clone: Its specificity is not known. The sample carries other DNA sequences with the same CDR3.

Trimming at V came to 0 bases and at J to 4 bases, leaving 5 bases not matched to a gene. CDR3 length equals 15 residues. Germline V gene data show CDR1 as MNHNS and CDR2 as SASEGT. The sequence was collected from an adult in good health. J is TRBJ2-7 and V is TRBV6-1, with 8 bases matching TRBD2. The specimen was peripheral blood, collected on day 0 of AZD1222 vaccination. CDR3 amino acids: CASSEARLAPYEQYF. The CDR3 nucleotides are TGTGCCAGCAGTGAAGCACGACTAGCGCCTTACGAGCAGTACTTC.